This TCR beta chain appears in the sequencing data of a study of blood T cell repertoires in COVID-19. Background on the study: Sources were T cells, B-cell-depleted T cells, or PBMCs; the material itself was cDNA or gDNA.

Methods used by the authors: Reference gene primer amplification in the assay estimated nucleated cell counts. This table comes from immunoSEQ multiplex PCR, and its TCRdb copy is limited to in-frame clones, with some not included. V and J calls and clone size are copied from that table; D and trimming were computed from the DNA. The sample records roughly 65,000 clones, approximately 86% being singletons. The CDR3 is 15 residues long. From germline, CDR1 is MNHEY and CDR2 SVGAGI. V was pared by 6 bases and J by 0 bases, with 4 bases of the junction left unmatched. The sample comprised peripheral blood. The source is a woman aged 55 to 70 with acute or convalescent COVID-19. The chain joins TRBV6-5 to TRBJ2-3, with 9 bases fitting TRBD1. This chain's CDR3 is CASRADRGSTDTQYF. The CDR3 nucleotides read TGTGCCAGCAGGGCGGACAGGGGAAGCACAGATACGCAGTATTTT.